This T cell receptor beta chain emerged from a study of shared clonotypes between healthy human individuals. Assay used: immunoSEQ multiplex PCR; TCRdb lists only in-frame clones, some missing. Seen here are 550,000 to 800,000 clones, approximately 79% observed once, and the top ten hold approximately 1.8%. The V end lost 6 bases, the J end lost 0 bases, and 1 base lay between the germline ends. Germline CDR1 is LGHNT and CDR2 is FRNRAP. This CDR3 is 11 amino acids long. Recent acute infections and vaccinations were absent in the healthy HIV-negative adult donors. Caucasian adults residing in Nashville, Tennessee made up all the donors. CD4+ cells underwent separation, giving CD45RA+ naive and CD45RA-negative memory subsets.

This TCR came from a woman aged 25 to 39 in good health. The V and J genes are TRBV12-5 and TRBJ2-3, with no clear D. The sample was memory CD4+ T cells sorted from blood. This sample's subset: CD45RA-negative fraction. In DNA form, the CDR3 reads TGTGCTAGTGGGAGCACAGATACGCAGTATTTT. It encodes CASGSTDTQYF.